This record covers a single T cell receptor beta chain. As yet, its antigen is unknown. The data are from a study of shared clonotypes between healthy human individuals. Overall study results and limits: On the whole, naive subsets had larger estimated richness than memory subsets had.

Cells designated naive CD8 were CD45RO-negative and were positively selected for CCR7, with terminally differentiated effector memory CD45RA+ cells excluded. Per the germline V gene, CDR1 is SEHNR and CDR2 is FQNEAQ (reference sequence). With 5 bases removed from V and 8 bases from J, the gap between germline ends came to 18 bases. The CDR3 length is 15 residues. Assay execution took place at the deep level. The method was immunoSEQ multiplex PCR; TCRdb's version includes in-frame clones alone and lacks a portion of them. The profile covers about 680,000 clones, with roughly 94% appearing a single time and approximately 24% taken by the ten largest.

The sample comprised naive CD8+ T cells sorted from blood. The rearrangement links TRBV7-9 to TRBJ2-2; D is perhaps TRBD1 (6 bases). The sequence was collected from a man in his thirties or forties in good health. CDR3 protein: CASSPRGKLAGELFF. The CDR3 region has the DNA TGTGCCAGCAGCCCCAGGGGCAAGTTGGCTGGGGAGCTGTTTTTT. Filled out from reference TRBV7-9 and TRBJ2-2, the complete variable domain reads DTGVSQNPRHKITKRGQNVTFRCDPISEHNRLYWYRQTLGQGPEFLTYFQNEAQLEKSRLLSDRFSAERPKGSFSTLEIQRTEQGDSAMYLCASSPRGKLAGELFFGEGSRLTVL.